The clone carrying this T cell receptor (beta chain) has only one observation. Its antigen is currently unknown. The germline V and J ends were trimmed by 5 bases and 3 bases, with 17 bases remaining between them. This CDR3 is built from 14 residues. The germline V gene has CDR1 SQVTM and CDR2 ANQGSEA. This sample stems from a study of identical twins. Study findings and constraints: Cross-sectional statistical analysis, not tracking of the same donors, underpinned the conclusions.

MiXCR was run by TCRdb on the 5' RACE reads, yielding one entry per CDR3 protein. The table has approximately 550,000 distinct CDR3 sequences, approximately 20% seen once; the top ten hold 0.4% to 0.6%. This sample also belongs to another study, concerning yellow fever vaccine responses in identical twins. That source reports: In identical twins, vaccine T cell responses appeared partly shared and partly individual.

The receptor was derived from a woman aged 18-30 years in good health. This chain uses TRBV29-1 with TRBJ2-7, with D tentatively TRBD2 (6 bases). The sequencing sample was made of CD4+ T cells sorted from blood. CDR3 protein: CSVTRDLSYYEQYF. In nucleotides, the CDR3 is TGCAGCGTTACCCGGGACTTATCATACTACGAGCAGTACTTC.